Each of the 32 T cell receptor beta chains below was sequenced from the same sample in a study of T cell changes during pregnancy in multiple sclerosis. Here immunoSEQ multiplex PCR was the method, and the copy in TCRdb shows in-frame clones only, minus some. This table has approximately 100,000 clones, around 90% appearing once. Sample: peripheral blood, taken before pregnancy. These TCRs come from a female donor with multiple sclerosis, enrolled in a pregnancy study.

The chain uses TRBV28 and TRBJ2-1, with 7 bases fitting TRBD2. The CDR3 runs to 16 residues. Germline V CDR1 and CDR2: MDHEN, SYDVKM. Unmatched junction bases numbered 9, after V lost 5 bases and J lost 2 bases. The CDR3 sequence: CASSPRGLAAYNEQFF. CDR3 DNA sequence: TGTGCCAGCAGTCCCCGCGGTCTAGCGGCCTACAATGAGCAGTTCTTC. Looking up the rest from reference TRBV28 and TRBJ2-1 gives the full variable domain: DVKVTQSSRYLVKRTGEKVFLECVQDMDHENMFWYRQDPGLGLRLIYFSYDVKMKEKGDIPEGYSVSREKKERFSLILESASTNQTSMYLCASSPRGLAAYNEQFFGPGTRLTVL.

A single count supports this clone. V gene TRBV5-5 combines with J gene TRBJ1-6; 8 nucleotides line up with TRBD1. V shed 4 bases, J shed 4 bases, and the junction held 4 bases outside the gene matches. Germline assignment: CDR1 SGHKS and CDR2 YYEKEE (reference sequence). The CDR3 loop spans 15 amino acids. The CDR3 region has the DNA TGTGCCAGCAGCCTGACAGGGGATTATAATTCACCCCTCCACTTT. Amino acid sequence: CASSLTGDYNSPLHF.

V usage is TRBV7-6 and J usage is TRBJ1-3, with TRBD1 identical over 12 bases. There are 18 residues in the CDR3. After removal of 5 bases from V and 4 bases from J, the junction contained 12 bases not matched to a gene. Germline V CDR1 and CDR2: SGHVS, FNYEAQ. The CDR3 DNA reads TGTGCCAGCAGCCCAAACGCGGGACAGGGGGCTAGAGGAAACACCATATATTTT. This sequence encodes CASSPNAGQGARGNTIYF.

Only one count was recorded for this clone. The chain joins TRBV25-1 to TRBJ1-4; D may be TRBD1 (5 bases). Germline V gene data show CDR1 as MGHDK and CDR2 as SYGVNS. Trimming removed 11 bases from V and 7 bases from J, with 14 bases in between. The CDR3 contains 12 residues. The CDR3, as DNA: TGTGCCCTGGCGGGGGAAGGTGAAAAACTGTTTTTT. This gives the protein CALAGEGEKLFF.

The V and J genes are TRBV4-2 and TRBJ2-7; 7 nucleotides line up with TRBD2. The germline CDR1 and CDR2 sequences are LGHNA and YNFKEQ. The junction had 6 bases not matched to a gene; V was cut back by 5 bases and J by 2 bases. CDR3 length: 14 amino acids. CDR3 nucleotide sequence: TGTGCCAGCAGCTCGAGCGGGGTCACCTACGAGCAGTACTTC. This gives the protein CASSSSGVTYEQYF.

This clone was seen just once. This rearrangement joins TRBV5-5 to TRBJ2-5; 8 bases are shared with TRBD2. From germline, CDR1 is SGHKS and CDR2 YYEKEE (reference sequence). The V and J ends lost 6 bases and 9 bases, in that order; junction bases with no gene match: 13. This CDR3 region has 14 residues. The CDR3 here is CASIRGGPSGAQYF. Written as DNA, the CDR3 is TGTGCCAGCATTCGGGGGGGCCCATCTGGGGCCCAGTACTTC.

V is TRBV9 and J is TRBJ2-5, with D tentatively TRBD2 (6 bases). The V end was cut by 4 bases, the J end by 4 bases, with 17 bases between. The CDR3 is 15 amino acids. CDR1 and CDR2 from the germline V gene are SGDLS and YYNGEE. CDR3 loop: CASSPGDVGGETQYF. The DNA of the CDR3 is TGTGCCAGCAGCCCGGGGGATGTCGGGGGAGAGACCCAGTACTTC.

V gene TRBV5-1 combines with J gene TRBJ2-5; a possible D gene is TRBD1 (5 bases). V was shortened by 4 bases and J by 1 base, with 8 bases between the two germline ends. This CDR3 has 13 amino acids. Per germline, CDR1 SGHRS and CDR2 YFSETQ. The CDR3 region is CASSLQGQETQYF. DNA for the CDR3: TGCGCCAGCAGCCTCCAGGGCCAAGAGACCCAGTACTTC.

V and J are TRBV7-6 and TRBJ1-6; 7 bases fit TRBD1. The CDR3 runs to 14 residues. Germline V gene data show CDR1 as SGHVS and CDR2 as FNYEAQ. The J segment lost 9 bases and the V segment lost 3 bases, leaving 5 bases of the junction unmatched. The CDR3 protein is CASSFGQAGSPLHF. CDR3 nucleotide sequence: TGTGCCAGCAGCTTCGGACAGGCGGGTTCACCCCTCCACTTT.

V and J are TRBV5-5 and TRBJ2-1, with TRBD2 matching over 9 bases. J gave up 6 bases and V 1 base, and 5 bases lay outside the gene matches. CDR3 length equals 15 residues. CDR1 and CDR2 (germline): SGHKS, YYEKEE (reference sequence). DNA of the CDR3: TGTGCCAGCAGCTTGCGACTAGCGGCTATCAATGAGCAGTTCTTC. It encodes CASSLRLAAINEQFF. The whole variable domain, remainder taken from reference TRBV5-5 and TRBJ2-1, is DAGVTQSPTHLIKTRGQQVTLRCSPISGHKSVSWYQQVLGQGPQFIFQYYEKEERGRGNFPDRFSARQFPNYSSELNVNALLLGDSALYLCASSLRLAAINEQFFGPGTRLTVL.

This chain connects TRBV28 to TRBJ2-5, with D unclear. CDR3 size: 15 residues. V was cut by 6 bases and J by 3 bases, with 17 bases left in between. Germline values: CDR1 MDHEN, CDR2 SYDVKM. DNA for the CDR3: TGTGCCAGCAGCAGAATTACACGCCTAGAAGAGACCCAGTACTTC. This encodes CASSRITRLEETQYF. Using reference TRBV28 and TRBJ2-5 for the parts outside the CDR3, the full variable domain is DVKVTQSSRYLVKRTGEKVFLECVQDMDHENMFWYRQDPGLGLRLIYFSYDVKMKEKGDIPEGYSVSREKKERFSLILESASTNQTSMYLCASSRITRLEETQYFGPGTRLLVL.

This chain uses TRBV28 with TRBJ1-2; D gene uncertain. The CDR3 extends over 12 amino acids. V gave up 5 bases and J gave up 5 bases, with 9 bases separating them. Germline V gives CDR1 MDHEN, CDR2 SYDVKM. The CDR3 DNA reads TGTGCCAGCAGTCCTCCGGGATATGGCTACACCTTC. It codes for CASSPPGYGYTF.

CDR3 sequence: CASSFRDYNTDTQYF. Written as DNA, the CDR3 is TGTGCCAGCAGCTTCCGGGACTATAACACAGATACGCAGTATTTT. This chain joins TRBV5-5 and TRBJ2-3; 7 bases match TRBD2. Trimming cost V 2 bases and J 2 bases; bases outside gene matches: 5. The CDR3 is made up of 15 amino acids. Germline CDR1 SGHKS, CDR2 YYEKEE (reference sequence).

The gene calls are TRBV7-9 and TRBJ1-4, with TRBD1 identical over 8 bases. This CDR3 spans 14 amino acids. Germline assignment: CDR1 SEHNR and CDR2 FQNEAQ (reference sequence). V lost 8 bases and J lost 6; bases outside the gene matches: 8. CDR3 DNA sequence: TGTGCCAGCTCTTCCCGGACAGGGCATGAAAAACTGTTTTTT. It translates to CASSSRTGHEKLFF.

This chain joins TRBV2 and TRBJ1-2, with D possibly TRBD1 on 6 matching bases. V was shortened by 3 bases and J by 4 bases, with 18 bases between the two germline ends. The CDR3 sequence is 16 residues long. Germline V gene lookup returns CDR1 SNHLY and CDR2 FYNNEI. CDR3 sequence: CASSEREQGGIYGYTF. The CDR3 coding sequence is TGTGCCAGCAGTGAGAGGGAACAGGGTGGCATCTATGGCTACACCTTC.

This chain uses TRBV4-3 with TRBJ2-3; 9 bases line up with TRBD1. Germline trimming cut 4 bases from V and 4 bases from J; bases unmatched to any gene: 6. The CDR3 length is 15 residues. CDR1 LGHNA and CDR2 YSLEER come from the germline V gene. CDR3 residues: CASSPGQGVADTQYF. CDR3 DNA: TGCGCCAGCAGCCCGGGACAGGGTGTAGCAGATACGCAGTATTTT.

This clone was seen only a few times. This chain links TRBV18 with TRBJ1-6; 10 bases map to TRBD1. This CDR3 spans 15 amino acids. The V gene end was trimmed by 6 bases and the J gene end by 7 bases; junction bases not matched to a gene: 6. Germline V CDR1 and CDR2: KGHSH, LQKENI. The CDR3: CASSLGTGDNSPLHF. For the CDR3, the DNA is TGTGCCAGCTCCCTCGGGACAGGGGACAATTCACCCCTCCACTTT.

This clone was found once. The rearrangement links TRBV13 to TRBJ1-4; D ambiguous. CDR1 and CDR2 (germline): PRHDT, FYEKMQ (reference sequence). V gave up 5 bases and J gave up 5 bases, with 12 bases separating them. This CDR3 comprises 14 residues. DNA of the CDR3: TGTGCCAGCAGCACCGGACTTCTAAATGAAAAACTGTTTTTT. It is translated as CASSTGLLNEKLFF.

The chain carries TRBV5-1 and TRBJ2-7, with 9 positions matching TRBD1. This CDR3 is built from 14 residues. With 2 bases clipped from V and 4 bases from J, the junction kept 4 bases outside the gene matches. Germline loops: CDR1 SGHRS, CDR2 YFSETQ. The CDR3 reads CASSFSGTGYEQYF. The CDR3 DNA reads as TGCGCCAGCAGCTTTTCCGGGACAGGGTACGAGCAGTACTTC.

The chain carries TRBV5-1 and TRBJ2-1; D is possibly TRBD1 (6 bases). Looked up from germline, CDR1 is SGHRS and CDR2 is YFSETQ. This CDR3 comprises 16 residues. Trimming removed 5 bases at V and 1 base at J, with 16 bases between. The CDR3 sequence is CASSSNRVRSYNEQFF. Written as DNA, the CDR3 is TGCGCCAGCAGTTCCAACAGGGTGCGGTCCTACAATGAGCAGTTCTTC.

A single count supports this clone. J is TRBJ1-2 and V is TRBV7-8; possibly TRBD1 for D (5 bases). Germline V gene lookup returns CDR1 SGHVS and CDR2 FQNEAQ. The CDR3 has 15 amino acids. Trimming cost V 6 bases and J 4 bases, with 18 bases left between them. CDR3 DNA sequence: TGTGCCAGCAGTCCCACTTTGAGGGGAGGCTATGGCTACACCTTC. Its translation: CASSPTLRGGYGYTF.

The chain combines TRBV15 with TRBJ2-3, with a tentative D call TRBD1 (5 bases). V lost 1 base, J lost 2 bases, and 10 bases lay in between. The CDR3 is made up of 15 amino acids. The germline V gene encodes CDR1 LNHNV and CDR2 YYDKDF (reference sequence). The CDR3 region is CATSRVGAITDTQYF. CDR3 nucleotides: TGTGCCACCAGCAGAGTTGGGGCGATCACAGATACGCAGTATTTT.

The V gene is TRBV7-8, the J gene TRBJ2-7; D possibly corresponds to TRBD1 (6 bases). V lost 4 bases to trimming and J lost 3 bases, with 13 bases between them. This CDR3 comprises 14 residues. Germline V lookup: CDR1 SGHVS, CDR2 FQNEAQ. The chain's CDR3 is CASSYTRGFYEQYF. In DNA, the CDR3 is TGTGCCAGCAGCTATACCAGGGGATTCTACGAGCAGTACTTC. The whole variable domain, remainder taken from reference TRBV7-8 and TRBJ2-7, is GAGVSQSPRYKVAKRGQDVALRCDPISGHVSLFWYQQALGQGPEFLTYFQNEAQLDKSGLPSDRFFAERPEGSVSTLKIQRTQQEDSAVYLCASSYTRGFYEQYFGPGTRLTVT.

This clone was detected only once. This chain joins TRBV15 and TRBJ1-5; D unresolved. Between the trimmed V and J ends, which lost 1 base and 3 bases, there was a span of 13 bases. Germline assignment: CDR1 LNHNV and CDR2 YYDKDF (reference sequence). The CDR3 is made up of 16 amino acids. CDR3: CATSRGGSGNNQPQHF. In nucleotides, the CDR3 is TGTGCCACCAGCAGAGGAGGCAGTGGAAACAATCAGCCCCAGCATTTT.

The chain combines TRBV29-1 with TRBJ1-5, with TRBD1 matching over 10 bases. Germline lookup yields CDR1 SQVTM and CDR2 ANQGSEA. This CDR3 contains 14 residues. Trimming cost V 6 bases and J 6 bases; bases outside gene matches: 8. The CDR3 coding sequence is TGCAGCGTCCGGGACAGGGGTATGGGTCAGCCCCAGCATTTT. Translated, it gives CSVRDRGMGQPQHF.

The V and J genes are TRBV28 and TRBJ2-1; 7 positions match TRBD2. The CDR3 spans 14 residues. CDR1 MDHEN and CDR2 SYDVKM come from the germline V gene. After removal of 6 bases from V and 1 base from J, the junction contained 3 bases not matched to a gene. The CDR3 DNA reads TGTGCCAGCAGCGAAGCGGGGTCCTACAATGAGCAGTTCTTC. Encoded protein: CASSEAGSYNEQFF. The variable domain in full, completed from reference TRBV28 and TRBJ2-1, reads DVKVTQSSRYLVKRTGEKVFLECVQDMDHENMFWYRQDPGLGLRLIYFSYDVKMKEKGDIPEGYSVSREKKERFSLILESASTNQTSMYLCASSEAGSYNEQFFGPGTRLTVL.

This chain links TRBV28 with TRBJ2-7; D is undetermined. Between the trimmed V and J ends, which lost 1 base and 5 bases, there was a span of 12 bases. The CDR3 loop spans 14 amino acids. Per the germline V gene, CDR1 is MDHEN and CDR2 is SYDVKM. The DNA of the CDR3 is TGTGCCAGCAGTTTATTGGAGTCCCCGGACGAGCAGTACTTC. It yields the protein CASSLLESPDEQYF.

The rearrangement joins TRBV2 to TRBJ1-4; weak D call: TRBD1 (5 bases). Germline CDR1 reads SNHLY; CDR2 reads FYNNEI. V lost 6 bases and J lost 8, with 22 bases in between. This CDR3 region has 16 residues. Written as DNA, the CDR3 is TGTGCCAGCAGGGGAGGGCAGTGGGCAGGGAAGGAAAAACTGTTTTTT. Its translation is CASRGGQWAGKEKLFF.

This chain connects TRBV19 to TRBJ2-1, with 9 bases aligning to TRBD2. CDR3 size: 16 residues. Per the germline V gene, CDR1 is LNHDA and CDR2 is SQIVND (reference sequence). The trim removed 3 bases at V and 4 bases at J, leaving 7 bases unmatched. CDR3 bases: TGTGCCAGTAGTATTTCCCTAGCGGGATGGTACAATGAGCAGTTCTTC. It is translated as CASSISLAGWYNEQFF.

CDR3 coding DNA: TGTGCCAGTATAAAGGGGCGGACAGCGAACACTGAAGCTTTCTTT. Encoded protein: CASIKGRTANTEAFF. The chain recombines TRBV19 with TRBJ1-1; D perhaps matches TRBD1 (6 bases). Trimming left V 7 bases short and J 1 base short, with 16 bases between. The CDR3 consists of 15 residues. Germline V gene lookup returns CDR1 LNHDA and CDR2 SQIVND (reference sequence).

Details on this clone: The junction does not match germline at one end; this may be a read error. CDR3: CASSQDGLAPDF. The CDR3 region has the DNA TGTGCCAGCAGCCAAGATGGGCTAGCCCCCGACTTC. The V and J genes are TRBV4-2 and TRBJ2-7; D is perhaps TRBD2 (5 bases). The CDR3 sequence is 12 residues long. Germline V gene lookup returns CDR1 LGHNA and CDR2 YNFKEQ.

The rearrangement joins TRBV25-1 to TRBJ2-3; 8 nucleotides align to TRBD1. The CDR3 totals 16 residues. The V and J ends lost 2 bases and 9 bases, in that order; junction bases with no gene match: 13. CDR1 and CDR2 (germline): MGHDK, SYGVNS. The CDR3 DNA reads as TGTGCCAGCAGTGAAAGGACAGGGAGCGGAGGCGGGACGCAGTATTTT. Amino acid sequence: CASSERTGSGGGTQYF.